This is a list of T cell receptor beta chains from one sample in a study of siplizumab effects on memory and regulatory T cells. Measured with immunoSEQ multiplex PCR; TCRdb has only the in-frame clones, and not every one. The sample consists of some 97,000 clones, about 95% of them appearing once. Sequencing was carried out using non-Treg CD4+ T cells sorted from blood. All receptors come from a human donor in good health. Each CDR3 is given without its conserved first and last residue. Each record gives: CDR3 protein, V gene.

CDR3aa: ASSFNLDSRSGNTIY; v_gene: TRBV28
CDR3aa: ASSFNRVNTEAF; v_gene: TRBV28
CDR3aa: ASSEGLARNNEQF; v_gene: TRBV5-1
CDR3aa: ASSTVSEETQY; v_gene: TRBV19
CDR3aa: ASSSSGAGNTIY; v_gene: TRBV7-9
CDR3aa: ASSPHRDLAKNIQY; v_gene: TRBV11-2
CDR3aa: SASLGTGGNEQY; v_gene: TRBV29-1
CDR3aa: ASSLRPSRAGELF; v_gene: TRBV7-2
CDR3aa: ATGPSWETQY; v_gene: TRBV19
CDR3aa: ASPVAATGELF; v_gene: TRBV28
CDR3aa: SEVQEGNEQF; v_gene: TRBV29-1
CDR3aa: ASSLWGLASGKEYEQY; v_gene: TRBV5-4
CDR3aa: ASSPTPSYEQY; v_gene: TRBV7-3
CDR3aa: SVGRVLTNYGYT; v_gene: TRBV29-1
CDR3aa: ASRGTGYYNEQF; v_gene: TRBV6-5
CDR3aa: STIQGALTEAF; v_gene: TRBV29-1
CDR3aa: ATSRDMEAAGNQPQH; v_gene: TRBV15
CDR3aa: TSSQDRQISNQPQH; v_gene: TRBV1
CDR3aa: ASSFPISGTYGYT; v_gene: TRBV28
CDR3aa: ATSREGRQPQH; v_gene: TRBV15
CDR3aa: ASSLKGGEQF; v_gene: TRBV7-3
CDR3aa: ASTPATGIDTQY; v_gene: TRBV5-1
CDR3aa: ASSILQGVNEQY; v_gene: TRBV5-1
CDR3aa: ASSQGQAYAYGYT; v_gene: TRBV14
CDR3aa: ASSLAAGTYEQY; v_gene: TRBV5-1
CDR3aa: ASSSGTVNEQF; v_gene: TRBV7-9
CDR3aa: ASSTRGGYGYT; v_gene: TRBV6-1
CDR3aa: ASSLKLGTGANVLT; v_gene: TRBV7-3
CDR3aa: SVAGTGPNSYEQY; v_gene: TRBV29-1
CDR3aa: ATSRDNRGRNEQF; v_gene: TRBV15
CDR3aa: ASSFSEGYYGYT; v_gene: TRBV5-6
CDR3aa: ASSPEGGRKNIQY; v_gene: TRBV5-1
CDR3aa: AIREGQGGGYT; v_gene: TRBV10-3
CDR3aa: ASSPRAGDGGYEQY; v_gene: TRBV18
CDR3aa: ASSFGAETQY; v_gene: TRBV25-1
CDR3aa: ASSVGVGGSSYNEQF; v_gene: TRBV9
CDR3aa: ASKGGNYGYT; v_gene: TRBV28
CDR3aa: ASSEWGLELYNEQF; v_gene: TRBV2
CDR3aa: ASSPSTDGNQPQH; v_gene: TRBV18
CDR3aa: ASSSGGKGETQY; v_gene: TRBV28
CDR3aa: ASRISPGTSGRGDTQY; v_gene: TRBV10-2
CDR3aa: SVGSGGQPQH; v_gene: TRBV29-1
CDR3aa: ASLNYREETQY; v_gene: TRBV28
CDR3aa: SVVAGDSGNQPQH; v_gene: TRBV29-1
CDR3aa: ASTQGYEQY; v_gene: TRBV6-5
CDR3aa: ASSQKRMNTEAF; v_gene: TRBV5-4
CDR3aa: ARSPGSRYYGYT; v_gene: TRBV5-3
CDR3aa: ASSLSASIDSDYT; v_gene: TRBV11-2
CDR3aa: ASSSLRLAGNTQY; v_gene: TRBV7-9
CDR3aa: ASSPPLAYEQY; v_gene: TRBV18
CDR3aa: ASSLVLAGV; v_gene: TRBV7-9